These 8 T cell receptor beta chains were all obtained from the same sample, sequenced in a study of T cell changes during pregnancy in multiple sclerosis. Only in-frame clones appear in the TCRdb table, and some are missing; sequencing was by immunoSEQ multiplex PCR. The table has 45,000 to 55,000 clones, 80% to 95% seen once. The sequencing here drew on CD4+ T cells from peripheral blood mononuclear cells, taken after pregnancy. The source is a female donor in good health, enrolled as a control in a pregnancy study.

V usage is TRBV6-1 and J usage is TRBJ2-5; 7 nucleotides agree with TRBD1. The germline CDR1 and CDR2 sequences are MNHNS and SASEGT. Trimming cost V 4 bases and J 4 bases; bases outside gene matches: 12. This CDR3 is 16 amino acids long. For the CDR3, the DNA is TGTGCCAGCAGTGGCGGACAGGTCGGTTTGCGAGAGACCCAGTACTTC. Protein: CASSGGQVGLRETQYF.

This clone was counted a single time. The V call is TRBV7-9, the J call TRBJ1-1; D perhaps matches TRBD1 (6 bases). V was cut by 7 bases and J by 9 bases, with 18 bases left in between. In germline, CDR1 is SEHNR, CDR2 FQNEAQ (reference sequence). CDR3 length: 13 amino acids. CDR3 amino acids: CASTPTGNWQAFF. The CDR3 coding sequence is TGTGCCAGCACCCCGACAGGAAATTGGCAAGCTTTCTTT.

The V and J genes are TRBV18 and TRBJ2-7; 7 bases align to TRBD2. After removal of 2 bases from V and 0 bases from J, the junction contained 1 base not matched to a gene. Germline CDR1 is KGHSH and CDR2 is LQKENI. The CDR3 is 14 residues long. The CDR3 nucleotides are TGTGCCAGCTCACCAGGGACTATCTCCTACGAGCAGTACTTC. Protein: CASSPGTISYEQYF.

The chain has TRBV6-5 and TRBJ2-7; TRBD2 matches 8 bases. In germline, CDR1 is MNHEY, CDR2 SVGAGI. Trimming at V came to 5 bases and at J to 6 bases, leaving 12 bases not matched to a gene. The CDR3 has 15 residues. The CDR3 DNA sequence: TGTGCCAGCAGTCCGGGGGGTAGCGGGGAGGTCGAGCAGTACTTC. It yields the protein CASSPGGSGEVEQYF.

The rearrangement links TRBV28 to TRBJ2-7, with a possible D match to TRBD2 (5 bases). Germline V gene sequence: CDR1 MDHEN, CDR2 SYDVKM. The CDR3 runs to 12 residues. Trimming took 4 bases from V and 4 from J, leaving 8 bases between them. In DNA form, the CDR3 reads TGTGCCAGCAGTTCCGGGGTTTACGAGCAGTACTTC. Translating it yields CASSSGVYEQYF. Together with reference TRBV28 and TRBJ2-7, the CDR3 gives the full variable domain: DVKVTQSSRYLVKRTGEKVFLECVQDMDHENMFWYRQDPGLGLRLIYFSYDVKMKEKGDIPEGYSVSREKKERFSLILESASTNQTSMYLCASSSGVYEQYFGPGTRLTVT.

The chain uses TRBV5-4 and TRBJ1-1, with no clear D. The CDR3 sequence is 13 residues long. Deletions cut 0 bases from V and 1 base from J, with 4 bases between. The germline CDR1 and CDR2 sequences are SGHNT and YYREEE (reference sequence). The CDR3 is CASSLAGNTEAFF. The CDR3 bases are TGTGCCAGCAGCTTGGCAGGGAACACTGAAGCTTTCTTT.

This chain uses TRBV11-1 with TRBJ2-7; 7 bases match TRBD1. After removal of 5 bases from V and 2 bases from J, the junction contained 9 bases not matched to a gene. The CDR3 runs to 15 residues. In germline, CDR1 is SGHAT, CDR2 FQDESV (reference sequence). CDR3 sequence reads: CASSGRQGLAYEQYF. The CDR3 DNA reads as TGTGCCAGCAGCGGGAGACAGGGCTTGGCCTACGAGCAGTACTTC.

This clone was observed once. The V and J genes are TRBV18 and TRBJ1-1, with 8 bases aligning to TRBD1. Germline CDR1 is KGHSH and CDR2 is LQKENI. The CDR3 sequence is 16 residues long. After removal of 6 bases from V and 1 base from J, the junction contained 10 bases not matched to a gene. The CDR3 is CASSYQGAVGNTEAFF. CDR3 nucleotides: TGTGCCAGCTCGTACCAGGGGGCTGTGGGGAACACTGAAGCTTTCTTT. Based on the CDR3 plus reference TRBV18 and TRBJ1-1, the full variable domain is NAGVMQNPRHLVRRRGQEARLRCSPMKGHSHVYWYRQLPEEGLKFMVYLQKENIIDESGMPKERFSAEFPKEGPSILRIQQVVRGDSAAYFCASSYQGAVGNTEAFFGQGTRLTVV.